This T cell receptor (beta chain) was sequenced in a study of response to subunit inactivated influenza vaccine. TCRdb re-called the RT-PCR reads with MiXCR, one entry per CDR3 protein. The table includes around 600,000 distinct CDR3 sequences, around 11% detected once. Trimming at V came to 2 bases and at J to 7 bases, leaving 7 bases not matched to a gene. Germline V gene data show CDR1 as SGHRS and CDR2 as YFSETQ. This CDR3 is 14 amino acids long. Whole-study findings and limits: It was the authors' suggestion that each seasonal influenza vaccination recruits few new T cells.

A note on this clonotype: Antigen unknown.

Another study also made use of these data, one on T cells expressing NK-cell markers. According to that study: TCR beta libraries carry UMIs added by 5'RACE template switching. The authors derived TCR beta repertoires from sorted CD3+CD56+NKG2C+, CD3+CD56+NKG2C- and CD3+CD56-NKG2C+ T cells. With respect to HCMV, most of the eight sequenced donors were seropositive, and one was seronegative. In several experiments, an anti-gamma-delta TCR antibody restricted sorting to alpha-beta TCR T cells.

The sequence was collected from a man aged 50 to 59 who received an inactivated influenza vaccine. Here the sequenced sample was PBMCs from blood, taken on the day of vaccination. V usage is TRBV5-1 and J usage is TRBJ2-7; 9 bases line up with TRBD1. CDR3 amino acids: CASSLGQGMEEQYF. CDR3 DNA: TGCGCCAGCAGCTTAGGACAGGGGATGGAGGAGCAGTACTTC. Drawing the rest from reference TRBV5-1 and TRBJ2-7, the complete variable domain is KAGVTQTPRYLIKTRGQQVTLSCSPISGHRSVSWYQQTPGQGLQFLFEYFSETQRNKGNFPGRFSGRQFSNSRSEMNVSTLELGDSALYLCASSLGQGMEEQYFGPGTRLTVT.